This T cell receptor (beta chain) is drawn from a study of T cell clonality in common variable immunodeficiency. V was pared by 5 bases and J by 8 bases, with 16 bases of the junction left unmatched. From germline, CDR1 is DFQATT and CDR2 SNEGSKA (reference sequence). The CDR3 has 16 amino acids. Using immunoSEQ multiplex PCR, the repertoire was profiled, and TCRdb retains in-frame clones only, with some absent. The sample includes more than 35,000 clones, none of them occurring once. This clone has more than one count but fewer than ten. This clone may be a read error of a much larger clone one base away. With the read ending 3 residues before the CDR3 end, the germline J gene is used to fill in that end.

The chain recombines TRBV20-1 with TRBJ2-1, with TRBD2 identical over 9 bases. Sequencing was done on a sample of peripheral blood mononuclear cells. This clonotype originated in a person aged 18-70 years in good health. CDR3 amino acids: CSAQKIAGVFGDEQFF. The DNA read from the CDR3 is TGCAGTGCTCAGAAAATAGCGGGAGTGTTCGGAGATGAG.